This T cell receptor (beta chain) is drawn from a study of beta chain features in type 1 diabetes. Study-level results: The naive, central memory and Treg TCRB repertoires of patients appeared to be more similar to one another than those of healthy donors.

V lost 3 bases and J 2 bases, leaving 3 bases between the germline ends. This CDR3 is 11 amino acids long. CDR1 is DFQATT, CDR2 SNEGSKA, per germline (reference sequence). Worth noting for this clone: What it binds is unknown.

Sequencing targeted expressed TCRB transcripts, as all isolated RNA had been reverse transcribed. Sequencing was performed with immunoSEQ multiplex PCR; in TCRdb, only in-frame clones are kept and a portion is missing. This repertoire shows about half a million clones, 30% found once; its top ten account for about 0.065%. Cell sorting via CD45RO/CCR7/CD25/CD127/CD95/CD27 was performed to obtain CD4+ naive, central memory, regulatory and stem cell-like memory cells. The clonotype originates from a young man in good health. Input material: naive CD4+ T cells from blood. The chain employs TRBV20-1 and TRBJ2-3, with D unclear. CDR3 sequence: CSASTTDTQYF. The CDR3 coding sequence is TGCAGTGCTAGTACCACAGATACGCAGTATTTT.